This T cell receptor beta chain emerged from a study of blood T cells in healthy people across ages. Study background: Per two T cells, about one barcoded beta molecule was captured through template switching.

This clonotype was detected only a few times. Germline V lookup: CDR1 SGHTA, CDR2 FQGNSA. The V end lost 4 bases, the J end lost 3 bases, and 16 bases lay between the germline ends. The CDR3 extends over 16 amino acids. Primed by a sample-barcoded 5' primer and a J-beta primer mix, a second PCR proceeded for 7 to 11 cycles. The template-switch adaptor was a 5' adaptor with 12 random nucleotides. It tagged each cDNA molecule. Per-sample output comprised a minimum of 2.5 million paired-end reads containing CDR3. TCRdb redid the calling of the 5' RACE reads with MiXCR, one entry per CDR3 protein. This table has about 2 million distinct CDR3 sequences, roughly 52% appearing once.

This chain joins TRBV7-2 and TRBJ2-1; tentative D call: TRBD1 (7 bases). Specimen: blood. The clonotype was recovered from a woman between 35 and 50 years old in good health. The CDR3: CASSSRQGGIYNEQFF. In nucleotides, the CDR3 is TGTGCCAGCAGCTCCCGTCAGGGGGGAATCTACAATGAGCAGTTCTTC.